This T cell receptor (beta chain) was obtained from a study of cytomegalovirus exposure and HLA in healthy donors. Each of the donors was a healthy bone marrow donor. In the PCR, 60 Vbeta and 13 Jbeta primers were used. The table came from immunoSEQ multiplex PCR; TCRdb's copy has only in-frame clones and leaves some out. This table holds about 51,000 clones. CDR1 is SGHRS and CDR2 is YFSETQ in the germline V gene. The ends were cut back, 0 bases at V and 5 bases at J, with 15 bases in the middle. This CDR3 spans 15 amino acids. The chain joins TRBV5-1 to TRBJ2-7; D may be TRBD2 (7 bases). Sequencing was carried out using PBMCs. The receptor was derived from a female donor in good health and CMV-seronegative. The CDR3 loop is CASSLVAGEGNEQYF. The CDR3 DNA sequence: TGCGCCAGCAGCTTGGTGGCAGGGGAGGGGAACGAGCAGTACTTC.